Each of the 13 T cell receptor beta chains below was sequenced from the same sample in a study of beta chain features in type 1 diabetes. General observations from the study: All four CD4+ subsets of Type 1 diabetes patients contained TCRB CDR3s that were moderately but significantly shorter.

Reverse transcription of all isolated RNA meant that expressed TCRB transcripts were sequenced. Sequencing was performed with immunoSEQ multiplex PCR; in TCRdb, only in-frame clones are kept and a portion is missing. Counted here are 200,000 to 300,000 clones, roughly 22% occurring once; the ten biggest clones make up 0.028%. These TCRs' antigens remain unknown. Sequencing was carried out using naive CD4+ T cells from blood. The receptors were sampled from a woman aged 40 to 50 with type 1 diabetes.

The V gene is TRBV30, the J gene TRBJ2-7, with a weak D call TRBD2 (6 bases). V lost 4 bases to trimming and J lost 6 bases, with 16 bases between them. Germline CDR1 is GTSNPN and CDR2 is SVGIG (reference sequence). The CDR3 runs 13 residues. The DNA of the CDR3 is TGTGCCTGGAAGGCGGGATCGGAGGCCGAGCAGTACTTC. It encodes CAWKAGSEAEQYF.

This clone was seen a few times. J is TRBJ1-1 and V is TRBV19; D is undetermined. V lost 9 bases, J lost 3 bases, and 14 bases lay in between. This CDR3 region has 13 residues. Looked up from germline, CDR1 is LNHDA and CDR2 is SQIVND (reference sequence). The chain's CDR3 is CASSGLIDTEAFF. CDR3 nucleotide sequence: TGTGCCAGCAGTGGGCTGATTGACACTGAAGCTTTCTTT.

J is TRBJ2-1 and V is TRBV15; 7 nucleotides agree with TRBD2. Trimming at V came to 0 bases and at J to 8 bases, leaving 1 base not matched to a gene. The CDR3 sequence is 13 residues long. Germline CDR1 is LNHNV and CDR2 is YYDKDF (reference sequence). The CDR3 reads CATSRDRGDEQFF. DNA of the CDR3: TGTGCCACCAGCAGAGATCGGGGGGATGAGCAGTTCTTC. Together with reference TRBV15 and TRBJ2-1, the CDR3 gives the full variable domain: DAMVIQNPRYQVTQFGKPVTLSCSQTLNHNVMYWYQQKSSQAPKLLFHYYDKDFNNEADTPDNFQSRRPNTSFCFLDIRSPGLGDTAMYLCATSRDRGDEQFFGPGTRLTVL.

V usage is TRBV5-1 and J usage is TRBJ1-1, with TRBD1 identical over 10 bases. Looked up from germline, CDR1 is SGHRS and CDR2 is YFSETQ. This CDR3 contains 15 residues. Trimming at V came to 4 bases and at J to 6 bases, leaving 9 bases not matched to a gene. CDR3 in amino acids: CASSDRDRGVPEAFF. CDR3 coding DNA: TGCGCCAGCAGCGACCGGGACAGGGGAGTGCCTGAAGCTTTCTTT.

The CDR3 loop is CASSSLSGSDVGGELFF. The CDR3, as DNA: TGTGCCAGCAGCTCCCTTAGCGGGAGTGATGTTGGCGGGGAGCTGTTTTTT. The V and J genes are TRBV11-1 and TRBJ2-2, with 9 bases identical to TRBD2. V trimming: 4 bases; J trimming: 7 bases; junction bases outside the gene matches: 13. Germline V lookup: CDR1 SGHAT, CDR2 FQDESV (reference sequence). The CDR3 consists of 17 residues.

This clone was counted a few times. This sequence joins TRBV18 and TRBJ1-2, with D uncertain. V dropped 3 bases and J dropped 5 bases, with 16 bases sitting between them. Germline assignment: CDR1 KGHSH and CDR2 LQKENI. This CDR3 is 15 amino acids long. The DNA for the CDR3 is TGTGCCAGCTCACCGGGCAGGCCTGACCTTTATGGCTACACCTTC. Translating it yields CASSPGRPDLYGYTF.

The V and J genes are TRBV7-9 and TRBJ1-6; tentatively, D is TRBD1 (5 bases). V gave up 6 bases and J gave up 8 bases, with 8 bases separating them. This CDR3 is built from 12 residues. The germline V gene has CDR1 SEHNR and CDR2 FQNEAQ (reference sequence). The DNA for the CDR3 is TGTGCCAGCAGGGGGGGGGATTCACCCCTCCACTTT. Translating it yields CASRGGDSPLHF.

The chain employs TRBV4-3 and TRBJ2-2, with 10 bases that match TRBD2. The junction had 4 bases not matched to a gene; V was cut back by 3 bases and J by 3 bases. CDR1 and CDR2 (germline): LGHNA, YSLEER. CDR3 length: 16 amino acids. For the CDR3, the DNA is TGCGCCAGCAGCCAGGCTAGCGGGGGCTACACCGGGGAGCTGTTTTTT. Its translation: CASSQASGGYTGELFF.

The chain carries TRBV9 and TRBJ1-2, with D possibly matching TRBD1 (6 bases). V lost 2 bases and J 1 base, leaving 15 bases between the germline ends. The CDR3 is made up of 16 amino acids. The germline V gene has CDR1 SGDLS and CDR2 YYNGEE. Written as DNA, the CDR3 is TGTGCCAGCAGCGTCGGGGGGGCCTGGGGTAACTATGGCTACACCTTC. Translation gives CASSVGGAWGNYGYTF.

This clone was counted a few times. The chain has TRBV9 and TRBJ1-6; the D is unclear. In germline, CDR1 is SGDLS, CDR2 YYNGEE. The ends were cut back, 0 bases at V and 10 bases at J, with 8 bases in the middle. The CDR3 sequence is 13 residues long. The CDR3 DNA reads TGTGCCAGCAGCGTAGTAACTACCTCACCCCTCCACTTT. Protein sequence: CASSVVTTSPLHF.

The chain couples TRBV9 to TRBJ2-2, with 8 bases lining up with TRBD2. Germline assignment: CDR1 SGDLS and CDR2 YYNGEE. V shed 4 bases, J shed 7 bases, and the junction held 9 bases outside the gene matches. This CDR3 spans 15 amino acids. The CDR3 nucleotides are TGTGCCAGCAGCCTGGGGCTAGCGGGCGGCGGGGAGCTGTTTTTT. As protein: CASSLGLAGGGELFF. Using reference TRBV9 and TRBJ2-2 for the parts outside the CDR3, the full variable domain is DSGVTQTPKHLITATGQRVTLRCSPRSGDLSVYWYQQSLDQGLQFLIQYYNGEERAKGNILERFSAQQFPDLHSELNLSSLELGDSALYFCASSLGLAGGGELFFGEGSRLTVL.

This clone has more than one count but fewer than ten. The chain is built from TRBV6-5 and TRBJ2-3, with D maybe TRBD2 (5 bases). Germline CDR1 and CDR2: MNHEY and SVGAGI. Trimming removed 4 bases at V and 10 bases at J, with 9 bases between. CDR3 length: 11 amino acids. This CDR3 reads CASSSGAAQYF. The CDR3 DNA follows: TGTGCCAGCAGTTCAGGAGCGGCGCAGTATTTT.

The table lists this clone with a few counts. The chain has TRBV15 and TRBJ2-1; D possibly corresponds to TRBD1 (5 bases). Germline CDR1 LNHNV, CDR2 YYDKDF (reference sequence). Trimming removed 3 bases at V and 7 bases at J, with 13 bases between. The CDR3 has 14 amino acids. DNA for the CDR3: TGTGCCACCAGCAGGCGCGAATCAGGGAATGAGCAGTTCTTC. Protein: CATSRRESGNEQFF. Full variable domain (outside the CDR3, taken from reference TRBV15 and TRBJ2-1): DAMVIQNPRYQVTQFGKPVTLSCSQTLNHNVMYWYQQKSSQAPKLLFHYYDKDFNNEADTPDNFQSRRPNTSFCFLDIRSPGLGDTAMYLCATSRRESGNEQFFGPGTRLTVL.